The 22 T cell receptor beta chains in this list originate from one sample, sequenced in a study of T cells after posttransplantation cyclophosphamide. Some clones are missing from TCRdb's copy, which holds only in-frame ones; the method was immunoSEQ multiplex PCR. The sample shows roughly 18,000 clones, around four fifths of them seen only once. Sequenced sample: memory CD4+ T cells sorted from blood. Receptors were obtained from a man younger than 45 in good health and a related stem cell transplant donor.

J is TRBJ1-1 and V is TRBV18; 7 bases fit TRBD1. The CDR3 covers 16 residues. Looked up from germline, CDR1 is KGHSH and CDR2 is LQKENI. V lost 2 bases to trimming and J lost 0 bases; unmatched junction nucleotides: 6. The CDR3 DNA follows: TGTGCCAGCTCACCATGGAGGACAGGAGTGAACACTGAAGCTTTCTTT. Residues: CASSPWRTGVNTEAFF.

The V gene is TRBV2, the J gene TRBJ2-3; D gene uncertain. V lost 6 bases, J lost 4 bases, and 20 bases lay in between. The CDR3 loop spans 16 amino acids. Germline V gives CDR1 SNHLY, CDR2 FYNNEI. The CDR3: CASRGPSSGYSDTQYF. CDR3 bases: TGTGCCAGCAGGGGCCCCAGCTCCGGCTATTCAGATACGCAGTATTTT.

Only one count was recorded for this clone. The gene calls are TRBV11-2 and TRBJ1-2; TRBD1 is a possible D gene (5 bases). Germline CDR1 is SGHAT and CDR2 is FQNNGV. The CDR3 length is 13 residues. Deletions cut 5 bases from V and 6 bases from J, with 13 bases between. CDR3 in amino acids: CASSPSGVDGYTF. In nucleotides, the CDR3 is TGTGCCAGCAGCCCCTCGGGGGTGGATGGCTACACCTTC.

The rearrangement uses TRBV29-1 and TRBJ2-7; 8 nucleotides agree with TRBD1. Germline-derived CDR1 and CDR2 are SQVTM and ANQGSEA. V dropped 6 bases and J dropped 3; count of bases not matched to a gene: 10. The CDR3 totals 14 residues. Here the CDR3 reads CSVRTGTGVYEQYF. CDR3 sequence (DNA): TGCAGCGTCCGTACCGGGACAGGCGTCTACGAGCAGTACTTC.

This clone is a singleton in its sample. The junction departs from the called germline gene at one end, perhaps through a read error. In DNA, the CDR3 is TGCAGTGCAGCCGAAAACATTCAGTACTTC. Protein: CSAAENIQYF. The chain couples TRBV20-1 to TRBJ2-4, with D unclear. There are 10 residues in the CDR3. CDR1 and CDR2 from the germline V gene are DFQATT and SNEGSKA (reference sequence).

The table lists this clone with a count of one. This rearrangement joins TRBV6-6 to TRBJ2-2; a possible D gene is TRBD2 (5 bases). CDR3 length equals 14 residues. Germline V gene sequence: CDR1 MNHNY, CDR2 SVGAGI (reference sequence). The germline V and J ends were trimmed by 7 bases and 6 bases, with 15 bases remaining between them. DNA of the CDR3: TGTGCCAGCATGAGGGTCCAAGCAGCCGGGGAGCTGTTTTTT. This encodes CASMRVQAAGELFF.

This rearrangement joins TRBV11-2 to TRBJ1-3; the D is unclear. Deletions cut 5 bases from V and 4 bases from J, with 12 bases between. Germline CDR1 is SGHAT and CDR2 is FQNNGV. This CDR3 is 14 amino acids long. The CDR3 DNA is TGTGCCAGCAGCGTTGAGGGTGGAGGAAACACCATATATTTT. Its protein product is CASSVEGGGNTIYF. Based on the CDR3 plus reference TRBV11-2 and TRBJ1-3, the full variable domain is EAGVAQSPRYKIIEKRQSVAFWCNPISGHATLYWYQQILGQGPKLLIQFQNNGVVDDSQLPKDRFSAERLKGVDSTLKIQPAKLEDSAVYLCASSVEGGGNTIYFGEGSWLTVV.

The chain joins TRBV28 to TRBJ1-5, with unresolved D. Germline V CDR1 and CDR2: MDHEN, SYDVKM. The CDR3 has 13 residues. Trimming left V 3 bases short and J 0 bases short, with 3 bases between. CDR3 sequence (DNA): TGTGCCAGCAGTTTTAGTAGCAATCAGCCCCAGCATTTT. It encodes CASSFSSNQPQHF.

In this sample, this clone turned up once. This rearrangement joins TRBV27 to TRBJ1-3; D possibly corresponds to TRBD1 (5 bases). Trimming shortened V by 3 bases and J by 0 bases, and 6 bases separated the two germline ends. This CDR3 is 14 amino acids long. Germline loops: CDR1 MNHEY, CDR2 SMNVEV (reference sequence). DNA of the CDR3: TGTGCCAGCAGTTTGGGGCCCTCTGGAAACACCATATATTTT. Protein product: CASSLGPSGNTIYF.

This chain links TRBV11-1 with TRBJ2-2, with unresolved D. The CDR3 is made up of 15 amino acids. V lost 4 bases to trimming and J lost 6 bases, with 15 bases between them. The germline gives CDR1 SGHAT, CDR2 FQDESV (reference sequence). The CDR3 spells CASSSQATTAGELFF. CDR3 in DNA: TGTGCCAGCAGCTCTCAGGCGACGACGGCCGGGGAGCTGTTTTTT.

CDR3 nucleotides: TGTGCCAGCAGCGTATTTGACGGGAGGTCAGATACGCAGTATTTT. This gives the protein CASSVFDGRSDTQYF. V gene TRBV9 combines with J gene TRBJ2-3; 7 positions agree with TRBD2. The CDR3 runs 15 residues. The J segment lost 4 bases and the V segment lost 1 base, leaving 6 bases of the junction unmatched. Germline V gene data show CDR1 as SGDLS and CDR2 as YYNGEE.

The CDR3 here is CASSSPLDSKQTQYF. As DNA, the CDR3 is TGTGCCAGCAGCTCCCCGCTGGACTCAAAGCAGACCCAGTACTTC. The chain employs TRBV5-6 and TRBJ2-5, with a tentative D call TRBD2 (5 bases). V gave up 3 bases and J gave up 6 bases, with 18 bases separating them. Germline V gives CDR1 SGHDT, CDR2 YYEEEE. The CDR3 covers 15 residues.

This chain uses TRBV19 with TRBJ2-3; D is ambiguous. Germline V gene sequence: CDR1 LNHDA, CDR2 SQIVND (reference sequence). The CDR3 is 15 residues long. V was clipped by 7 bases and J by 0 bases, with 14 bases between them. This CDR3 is CASTLQASSTDTQYF. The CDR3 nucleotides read TGTGCCAGTACCCTTCAGGCCTCTAGCACAGATACGCAGTATTTT.

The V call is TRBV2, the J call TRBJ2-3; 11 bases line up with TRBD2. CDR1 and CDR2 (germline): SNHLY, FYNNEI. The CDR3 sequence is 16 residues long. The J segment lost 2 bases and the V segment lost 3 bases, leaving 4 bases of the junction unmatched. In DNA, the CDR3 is TGTGCCAGCAGTGATCTAGCGGGGGGCCTCACAGATACGCAGTATTTT. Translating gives CASSDLAGGLTDTQYF.

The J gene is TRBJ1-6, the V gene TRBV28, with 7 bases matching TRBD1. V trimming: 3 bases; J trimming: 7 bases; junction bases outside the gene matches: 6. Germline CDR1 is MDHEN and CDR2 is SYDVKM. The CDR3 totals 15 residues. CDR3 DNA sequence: TGTGCCAGCAGTTTTGTGGCAGGGGGGAATTCACCCCTCCACTTT. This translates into CASSFVAGGNSPLHF.

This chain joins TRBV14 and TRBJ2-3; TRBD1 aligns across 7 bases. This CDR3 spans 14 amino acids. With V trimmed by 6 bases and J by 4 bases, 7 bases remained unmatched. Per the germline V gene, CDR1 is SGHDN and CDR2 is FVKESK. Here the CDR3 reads CASRGDRAADTQYF. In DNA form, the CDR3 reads TGTGCCAGCAGGGGTGACAGGGCGGCAGATACGCAGTATTTT.

CDR3 sequence reads: CASSIQGYGYTF. CDR3 DNA sequence: TGTGCCAGCAGCATACAGGGATATGGCTACACCTTC. The chain couples TRBV6-1 to TRBJ1-2; a possible D gene is TRBD1 (6 bases). Trimming shortened V by 6 bases and J by 5 bases, and 10 bases separated the two germline ends. The germline V gene encodes CDR1 MNHNS and CDR2 SASEGT. This CDR3 has 12 residues.

The CDR3, as DNA: TGTGCCAGCTCCGACAGGTCGCTGGCCAACGTCCTGACTTTC. It yields the protein CASSDRSLANVLTF. The chain employs TRBV18 and TRBJ2-6; tentative D call: TRBD1 (6 bases). Trimming cost V 6 bases and J 6 bases, with 12 bases left between them. Per germline, CDR1 KGHSH and CDR2 LQKENI. This CDR3 comprises 14 residues.

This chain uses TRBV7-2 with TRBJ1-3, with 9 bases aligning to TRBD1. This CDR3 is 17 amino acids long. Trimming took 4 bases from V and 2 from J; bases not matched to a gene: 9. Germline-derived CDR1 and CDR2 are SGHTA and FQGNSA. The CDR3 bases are TGTGCCAGCAGCTCGACCCACAGGGGGCCGACTGGAAACACCATATATTTT. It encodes CASSSTHRGPTGNTIYF. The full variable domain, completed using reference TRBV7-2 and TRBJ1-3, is GAGVSQSPSNKVTEKGKDVELRCDPISGHTALYWYRQSLGQGLEFLIYFQGNSAPDKSGLPSDRFSAERTGGSVSTLTIQRTQQEDSAVYLCASSSTHRGPTGNTIYFGEGSWLTVV.

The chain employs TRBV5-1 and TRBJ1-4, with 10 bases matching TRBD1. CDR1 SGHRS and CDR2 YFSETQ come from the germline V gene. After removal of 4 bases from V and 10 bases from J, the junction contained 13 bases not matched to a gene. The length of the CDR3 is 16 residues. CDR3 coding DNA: TGCGCCAGCAGCCCGGCTGGGGGGACAGGGGAGGTAAAACTGTTTTTT. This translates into CASSPAGGTGEVKLFF.

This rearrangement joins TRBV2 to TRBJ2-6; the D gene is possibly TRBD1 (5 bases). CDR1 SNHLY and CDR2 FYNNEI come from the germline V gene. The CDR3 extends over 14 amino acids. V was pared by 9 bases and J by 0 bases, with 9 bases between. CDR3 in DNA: TGTGCCAGGGGAACAGGCTCTGGGGCCAACGTCCTGACTTTC. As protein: CARGTGSGANVLTF.

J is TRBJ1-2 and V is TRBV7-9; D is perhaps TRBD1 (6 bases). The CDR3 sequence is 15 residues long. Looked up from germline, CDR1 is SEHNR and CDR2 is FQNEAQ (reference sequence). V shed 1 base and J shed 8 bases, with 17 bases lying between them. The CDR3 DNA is TGTGCCAGCAGCTTAGGAGGGACGGGTGACAGGGGCTACACCTTC. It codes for CASSLGGTGDRGYTF.